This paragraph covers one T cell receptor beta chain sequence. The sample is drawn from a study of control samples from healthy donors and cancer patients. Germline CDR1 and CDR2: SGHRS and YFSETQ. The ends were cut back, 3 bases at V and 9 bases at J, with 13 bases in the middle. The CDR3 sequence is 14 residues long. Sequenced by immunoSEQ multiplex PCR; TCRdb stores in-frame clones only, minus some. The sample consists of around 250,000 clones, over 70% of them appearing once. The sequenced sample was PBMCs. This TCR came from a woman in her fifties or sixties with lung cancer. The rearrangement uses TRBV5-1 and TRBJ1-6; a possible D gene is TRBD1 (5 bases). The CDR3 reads CASSSPDSGSPLHF. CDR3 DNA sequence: TGCGCCAGCAGCTCCCCCGACAGCGGTTCACCCCTCCACTTT.